The 17 T cell receptor beta chains below come from one sample, sequenced in a study of graft-versus-host responses after intestinal transplantation. TCRdb's copy holds only in-frame clones and misses some; the assay was immunoSEQ multiplex PCR. The profile shows approximately 130,000 clones, more than 90% of them singletons. These receptors have no known antigen. The material sequenced was unstimulated CD4+ T cells sorted from spleen or lymph node cells, taken before intestinal transplant. Receptors were obtained from a human donor who received an intestinal transplant.

The gene calls are TRBV7-3 and TRBJ1-1; D is possibly TRBD1 (5 bases). Per germline, CDR1 SGHTA and CDR2 FQGTGA. CDR3 length: 15 residues. V lost 2 bases and J lost 6, with 16 bases in between. CDR3 sequence reads: CASSLEAIGGSEAFF. In nucleotides, the CDR3 is TGTGCCAGCAGCTTAGAGGCAATCGGGGGTTCTGAAGCTTTCTTT.

The chain recombines TRBV6-1 with TRBJ2-1; D is ambiguous. In germline, CDR1 is MNHNS, CDR2 SASEGT. Trimming removed 1 base from V and 3 bases from J, with 10 bases in between. CDR3 size: 15 residues. CDR3 loop: CASSEGSVRYNEQFF. The CDR3 nucleotides read TGTGCCAGCAGTGAAGGGTCAGTACGCTACAATGAGCAGTTCTTC.

The CDR3 nucleotides are TGTGCCAGCAGTGCCCCTGAAGGGGGGGTCTACGAGCAGTACTTC. Residues: CASSAPEGGVYEQYF. J is TRBJ2-7 and V is TRBV6-5; D might be TRBD2 (7 bases). Looked up from germline, CDR1 is MNHEY and CDR2 is SVGAGI. The CDR3 has 15 amino acids. The germline V and J ends were trimmed by 5 bases and 3 bases, with 17 bases remaining between them.

In this sample, this clone turned up once. This chain uses TRBV6-1 with TRBJ1-2; D remains unclear. Germline V gene lookup returns CDR1 MNHNS and CDR2 SASEGT. V was clipped by 4 bases and J by 2 bases, with 14 bases between them. CDR3 size: 15 residues. CDR3 nucleotides: TGTGCCAGCAGTGGCCGGGGTTCGGTAAACTATGGCTACACCTTC. This translates into CASSGRGSVNYGYTF.

CDR3 sequence: CASTGPAGASDTQYF. CDR3 DNA: TGTGCCAGCACGGGACCCGCCGGGGCCTCAGATACGCAGTATTTT. The chain combines TRBV6-5 with TRBJ2-3; the D call may be TRBD1 or TRBD2 (5 bases each). CDR1 is MNHEY, CDR2 SVGAGI, per germline. The CDR3 is made up of 15 amino acids. V lost 7 bases, J lost 4 bases, and 18 bases lay in between.

The rearrangement joins TRBV7-3 to TRBJ2-3; 9 nucleotides line up with TRBD1. V lost 5 bases to trimming and J lost 4 bases; unmatched junction nucleotides: 4. The CDR3 has 14 amino acids. Germline CDR1 SGHTA, CDR2 FQGTGA. The CDR3 DNA reads as TGTGCCAGCAGCAAGACAGGGGGAGCAGATACGCAGTATTTT. Translation: CASSKTGGADTQYF.

This clone has a handful of counts. This chain uses TRBV19 with TRBJ1-2; D is undetermined. The CDR3 covers 14 residues. Germline V CDR1 and CDR2: LNHDA, SQIVND (reference sequence). V was pared by 1 base and J by 1 base, with 7 bases between. The CDR3: CASSIGEDNYGYTF. In DNA, the CDR3 is TGTGCCAGTAGTATAGGTGAAGATAACTATGGCTACACCTTC.

The V and J genes are TRBV6-1 and TRBJ2-1; no reliable D call. The CDR3 covers 15 residues. Germline CDR1 reads MNHNS; CDR2 reads SASEGT. V lost 8 bases and J lost 1, with 15 bases in between. CDR3: CASHRALGSYNEQFF. The CDR3 coding sequence is TGTGCCAGCCACAGAGCGTTAGGGTCCTACAATGAGCAGTTCTTC.

V gene TRBV6-1 combines with J gene TRBJ2-7; 9 nucleotides agree with TRBD1. The CDR3 is 12 amino acids. Germline loops: CDR1 MNHNS, CDR2 SASEGT. The CDR3 DNA follows: TGTGGCACCGGGACAGGGTTCAACGAGCAGTACTTC. The encoded protein is CGTGTGFNEQYF.

The chain has TRBV5-1 and TRBJ2-6; D is possibly TRBD2 (6 bases). V lost 4 bases, J lost 7 bases, and 24 bases lay in between. Germline V gene data show CDR1 as SGHRS and CDR2 as YFSETQ. This CDR3 has 18 amino acids. The CDR3 coding sequence is TGCGCCAGCAGCCAACTGGACGGCGGGGAAAGACGAGCCAACGTCCTGACTTTC. As protein: CASSQLDGGERRANVLTF. The full variable domain, its missing parts supplied by reference TRBV5-1 and TRBJ2-6, is KAGVTQTPRYLIKTRGQQVTLSCSPISGHRSVSWYQQTPGQGLQFLFEYFSETQRNKGNFPGRFSGRQFSNSRSEMNVSTLELGDSALYLCASSQLDGGERRANVLTFGAGSRLTVL.

The DNA for the CDR3 is TGCAGCGTTGAATGGGGTGACAGGGTATATGGAGGCTACACCTTC. Its translation is CSVEWGDRVYGGYTF. V and J are TRBV29-1 and TRBJ1-2; 7 bases are shared with TRBD1. CDR1 and CDR2 from the germline V gene are SQVTM and ANQGSEA. The CDR3 extends over 15 amino acids. Trimming at V came to 2 bases and at J to 8 bases, leaving 14 bases not matched to a gene.

This sequence joins TRBV10-3 and TRBJ1-2; 7 bases line up with TRBD1. The CDR3 contains 15 residues. Unmatched junction bases numbered 11, after V lost 6 bases and J lost 4 bases. CDR1 and CDR2 (germline): ENHRY, SYGVKD. The CDR3 sequence: CAIRSDGEGAYGYTF. The CDR3 coding sequence is TGTGCCATCAGAAGCGATGGGGAGGGGGCCTATGGCTACACCTTC.

The chain combines TRBV4-1 with TRBJ2-5; TRBD2 matches at 7 bases. CDR3 length: 15 amino acids. Germline V gives CDR1 MGHRA, CDR2 YSYEKL. V lost 2 bases and J lost 1; bases outside the gene matches: 4. The CDR3 coding sequence is TGCGCCAGCAGCCAACTGGGGGGGGGCCAAGAGACCCAGTACTTC. Protein sequence: CASSQLGGGQETQYF.

The chain joins TRBV19 to TRBJ1-4; TRBD1 aligns across 8 bases. The V segment lost 4 bases and the J segment 6 bases; nucleotides outside the gene matches: 13. The CDR3 has 17 amino acids. The germline gives CDR1 LNHDA, CDR2 SQIVND (reference sequence). The CDR3 sequence is CASSRTGSKGEYEKLFF. The CDR3 nucleotides read TGTGCCAGTAGTAGGACAGGGTCCAAAGGGGAATATGAAAAACTGTTTTTT. Based on the CDR3 plus reference TRBV19 and TRBJ1-4, the full variable domain is DGGITQSPKYLFRKEGQNVTLSCEQNLNHDAMYWYRQDPGQGLRLIYYSQIVNDFQKGDIAEGYSVSREKKESFPLTVTSAQKNPTAFYLCASSRTGSKGEYEKLFFGSGTQLSVL.

The rearrangement uses TRBV19 and TRBJ1-6, with D tentatively TRBD1 (5 bases). The CDR3 spans 15 residues. Looked up from germline, CDR1 is LNHDA and CDR2 is SQIVND (reference sequence). V was shortened by 2 bases and J by 10 bases, with 15 bases between the two germline ends. This CDR3 is CASSISRGWNSPLHF. CDR3 coding DNA: TGTGCCAGTAGTATATCTCGGGGGTGGAACTCACCCCTCCACTTT.

The rearrangement uses TRBV10-3 and TRBJ1-1; the D gene is possibly TRBD1 (5 bases). The V end lost 1 base, the J end lost 6 bases, and 12 bases lay between the germline ends. Germline V gives CDR1 ENHRY, CDR2 SYGVKD. This CDR3 spans 14 amino acids. The CDR3 DNA reads TGTGCCATCAGTGAGTTGGGGGGATTAGCTGAAGCTTTCTTT. This encodes CAISELGGLAEAFF.

This CDR3 reads CASSLGPVDVYEQYF. In DNA, the CDR3 is TGTGCCAGCAGCTTAGGGCCGGTTGATGTCTACGAGCAGTACTTC. The chain links TRBV11-2 to TRBJ2-7, with D uncertain. Germline-derived CDR1 and CDR2 are SGHAT and FQNNGV. CDR3 length: 15 residues. V lost 1 base to trimming and J lost 3 bases, with 13 bases between them. The full variable domain, completed using reference TRBV11-2 and TRBJ2-7, is EAGVAQSPRYKIIEKRQSVAFWCNPISGHATLYWYQQILGQGPKLLIQFQNNGVVDDSQLPKDRFSAERLKGVDSTLKIQPAKLEDSAVYLCASSLGPVDVYEQYFGPGTRLTVT.